One T cell receptor beta chain is described in this entry. The method was immunoSEQ multiplex PCR; TCRdb's version includes in-frame clones alone and lacks a portion of them. This sample has just over 150,000 clones, with about 94% found just once. Unmatched junction bases numbered 8, after V lost 4 bases and J lost 2 bases. Per the germline V gene, CDR1 is MNHEY and CDR2 is SVGAGI. The CDR3 covers 16 residues. This record comes from a study of control samples from healthy donors and cancer patients. The clonotype was recovered from a woman aged 40-49 years in good health. The sample taken for sequencing was blood. The chain links TRBV6-5 to TRBJ2-7; 10 nucleotides agree with TRBD1. The CDR3 sequence is CASSWAGDRGAYEQYF. CDR3 nucleotide sequence: TGTGCCAGCAGTTGGGCAGGGGACAGGGGAGCCTACGAGCAGTACTTC.